What follows are 10 T cell receptor beta chains derived from one specimen sequenced in a study of monozygotic twins with inflammatory bowel disease. TCRdb reanalyzed the 5' RACE reads and collapses them to one entry per CDR3 protein, without DNA. The sample table includes about 440,000 distinct CDR3 sequences. What was sequenced was blood. The receptors were gathered from a human donor with ulcerative colitis or Crohn's disease, or a healthy co-twin of an affected twin (not recorded which).

V and J are TRBV7-2 and TRBJ2-7. Germline CDR1 and CDR2: SGHTA and FQGNSA. The CDR3 totals 14 residues. CDR3 region: CASSGGGYSYEQYF.

The V gene is TRBV4-2, the J gene TRBJ2-7; absent DNA, TCRdb's TRBD2 call cannot be checked. This CDR3 spans 19 amino acids. Germline loops: CDR1 LGHNA, CDR2 YNFKEQ. CDR3 sequence reads: CASSQASGGGGRFRYEQYF.

The chain joins TRBV11-2 to TRBJ2-7; no DNA is available, so the TRBD2 call from TCRdb remains unchecked. This CDR3 is built from 15 residues. Germline CDR1 is SGHAT and CDR2 is FQNNGV. The CDR3 sequence is CASSDIGSSPLEQYF.

The J gene is TRBJ2-3, the V gene TRBV7-2; the TCRdb D gene call, TRBD2, has no DNA to confirm it. Per germline, CDR1 SGHTA and CDR2 FQGNSA. The length of the CDR3 is 17 residues. This chain's CDR3 is CASSLTPGLAVTDTQYF.

This chain links TRBV6-8 with TRBJ2-7; TCRdb designates TRBD2, a call that cannot be tested without DNA. Germline CDR1 and CDR2: MNHGY and SAAAGT. CDR3 size: 17 residues. CDR3 sequence: CASSYSFLAGVPYEQYF.

The chain links TRBV6-5 to TRBJ1-1; lacking DNA, the TRBD1 call made by TCRdb goes unchecked. CDR3 length: 15 residues. The germline CDR1 and CDR2 sequences are MNHEY and SVGAGI. CDR3 residues: CASSYSYVGLTEAFF.

The genes are TRBV19 and TRBJ2-1; TCRdb reports TRBD2, a call that lacks DNA to check it against. Per the germline V gene, CDR1 is LNHDA and CDR2 is SQIVND (reference sequence). The CDR3 spans 16 residues. The CDR3 reads CAVGNQGPSSYNEQFF.

V usage is TRBV4-3 and J usage is TRBJ2-1. This CDR3 region has 13 residues. In germline, CDR1 is LGHNA, CDR2 YSLEER. The CDR3: CASSQSDYNEQFF.

The rearrangement links TRBV13 to TRBJ2-7. Germline loops: CDR1 PRHDT, CDR2 FYEKMQ (reference sequence). The CDR3 is made up of 13 amino acids. CDR3 sequence reads: CASSLISEYEQYF.

The rearrangement links TRBV20-1 to TRBJ1-6; TCRdb names TRBD1, which stays unverified in the absence of DNA. The CDR3 runs to 15 residues. Looked up from germline, CDR1 is DFQATT and CDR2 is SNEGSKA (reference sequence). The CDR3 protein is CSARATGLENSPLHF.